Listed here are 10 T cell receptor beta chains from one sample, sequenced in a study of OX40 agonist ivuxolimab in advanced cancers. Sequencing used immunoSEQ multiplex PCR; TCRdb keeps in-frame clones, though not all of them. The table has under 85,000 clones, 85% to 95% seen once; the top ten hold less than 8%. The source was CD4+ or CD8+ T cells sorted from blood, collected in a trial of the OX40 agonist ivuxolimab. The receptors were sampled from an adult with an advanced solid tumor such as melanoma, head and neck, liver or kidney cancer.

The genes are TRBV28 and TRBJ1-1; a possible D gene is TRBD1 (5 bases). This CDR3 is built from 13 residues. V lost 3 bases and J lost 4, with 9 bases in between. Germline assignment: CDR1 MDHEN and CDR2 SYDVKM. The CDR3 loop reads CASSFRGGTEAFF. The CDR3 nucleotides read TGTGCCAGCAGTTTCCGGGGGGGCACTGAAGCTTTCTTT. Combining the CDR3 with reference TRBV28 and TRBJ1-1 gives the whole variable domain DVKVTQSSRYLVKRTGEKVFLECVQDMDHENMFWYRQDPGLGLRLIYFSYDVKMKEKGDIPEGYSVSREKKERFSLILESASTNQTSMYLCASSFRGGTEAFFGQGTRLTVV.

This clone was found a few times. CDR3 in DNA: TGCGCCAGCAGCCAAGAATGGGGCAGAGGCTACGAGCAGTACTTC. Translated: CASSQEWGRGYEQYF. The V and J genes are TRBV4-1 and TRBJ2-7; weak D call: TRBD1 (5 bases). This CDR3 contains 15 residues. V lost 0 bases to trimming and J lost 3 bases, with 12 bases between them. Per the germline V gene, CDR1 is MGHRA and CDR2 is YSYEKL.

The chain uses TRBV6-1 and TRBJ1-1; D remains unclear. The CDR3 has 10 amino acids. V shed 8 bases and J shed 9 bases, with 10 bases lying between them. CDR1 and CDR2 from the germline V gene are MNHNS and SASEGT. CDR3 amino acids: CASAQEKAFF. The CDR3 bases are TGTGCCAGCGCCCAAGAAAAAGCTTTCTTT.

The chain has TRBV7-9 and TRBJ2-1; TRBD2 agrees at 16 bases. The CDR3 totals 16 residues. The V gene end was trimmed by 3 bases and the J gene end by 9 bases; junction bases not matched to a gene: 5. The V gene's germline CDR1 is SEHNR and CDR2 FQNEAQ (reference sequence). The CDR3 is CASSLGLAGGPAEQFF. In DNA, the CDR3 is TGTGCCAGCAGCTTGGGACTAGCGGGAGGGCCGGCTGAGCAGTTCTTC.

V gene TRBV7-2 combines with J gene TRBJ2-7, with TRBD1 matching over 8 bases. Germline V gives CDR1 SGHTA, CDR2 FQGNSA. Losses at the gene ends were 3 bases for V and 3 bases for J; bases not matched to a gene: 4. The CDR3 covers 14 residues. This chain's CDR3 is CASSFWTGRYEQYF. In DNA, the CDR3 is TGTGCCAGCAGCTTCTGGACAGGGCGCTACGAGCAGTACTTC.

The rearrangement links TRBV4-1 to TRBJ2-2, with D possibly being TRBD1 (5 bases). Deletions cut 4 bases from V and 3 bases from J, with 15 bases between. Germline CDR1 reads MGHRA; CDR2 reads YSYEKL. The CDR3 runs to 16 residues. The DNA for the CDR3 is TGCGCCAGCAGCCCACAAGGGGCGGATCACACCGGGGAGCTGTTTTTT. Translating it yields CASSPQGADHTGELFF.

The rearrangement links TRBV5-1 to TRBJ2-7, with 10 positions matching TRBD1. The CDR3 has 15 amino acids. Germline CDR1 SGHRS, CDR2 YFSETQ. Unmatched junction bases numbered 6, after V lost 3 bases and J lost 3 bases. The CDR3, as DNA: TGCGCCAGCAGCTGGGGACAGGGGTTGATCTACGAGCAGTACTTC. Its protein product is CASSWGQGLIYEQYF.

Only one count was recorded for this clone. The CDR3 sequence: CASSEYSAARYGYTF. CDR3 bases: TGTGCCAGCAGTGAATATTCCGCGGCACGCTATGGCTACACCTTC. This chain joins TRBV25-1 and TRBJ1-2, with D uncertain. The germline V gene encodes CDR1 MGHDK and CDR2 SYGVNS. The CDR3 sequence is 15 residues long. V was clipped by 0 bases and J by 4 bases, with 12 bases between them.

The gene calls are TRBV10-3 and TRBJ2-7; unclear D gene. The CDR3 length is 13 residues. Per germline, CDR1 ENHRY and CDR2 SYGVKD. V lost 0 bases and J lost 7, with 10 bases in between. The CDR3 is CAISESSSEEQYF. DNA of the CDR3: TGTGCCATCAGTGAGTCGTCGAGCGAAGAGCAGTACTTC.

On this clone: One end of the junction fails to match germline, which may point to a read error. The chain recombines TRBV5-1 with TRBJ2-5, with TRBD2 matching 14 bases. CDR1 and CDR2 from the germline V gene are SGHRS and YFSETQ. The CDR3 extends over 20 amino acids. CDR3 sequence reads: CASSLMGLAGEGQIQETQYF. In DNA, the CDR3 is TGCGCCAGCAGCTTGATGGGACTAGCGGGAGAAGGCCAAATCCAAGAAACCCAGTACTTC.